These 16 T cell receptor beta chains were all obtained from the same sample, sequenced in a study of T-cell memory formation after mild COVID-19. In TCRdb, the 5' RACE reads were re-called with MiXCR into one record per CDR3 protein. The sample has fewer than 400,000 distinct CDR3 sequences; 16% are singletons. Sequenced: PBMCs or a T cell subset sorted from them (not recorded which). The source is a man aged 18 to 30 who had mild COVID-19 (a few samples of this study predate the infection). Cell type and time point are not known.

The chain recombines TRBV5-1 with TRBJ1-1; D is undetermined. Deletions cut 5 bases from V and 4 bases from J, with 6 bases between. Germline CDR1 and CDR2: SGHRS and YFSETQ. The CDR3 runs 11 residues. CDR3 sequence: CASRVSTEAFF. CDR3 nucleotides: TGCGCCAGCAGGGTCTCCACTGAAGCTTTCTTT.

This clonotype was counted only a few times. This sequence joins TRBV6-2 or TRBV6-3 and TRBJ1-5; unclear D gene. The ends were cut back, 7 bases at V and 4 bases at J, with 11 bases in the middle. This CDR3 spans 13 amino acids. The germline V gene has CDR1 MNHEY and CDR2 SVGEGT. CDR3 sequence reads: CASTHDGNQPQHF. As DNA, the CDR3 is TGTGCCAGCACCCACGACGGTAATCAGCCCCAGCATTTT.

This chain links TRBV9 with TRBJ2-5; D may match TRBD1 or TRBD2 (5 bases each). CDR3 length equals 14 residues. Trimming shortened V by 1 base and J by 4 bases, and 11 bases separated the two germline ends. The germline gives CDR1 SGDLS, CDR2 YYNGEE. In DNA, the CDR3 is TGTGCCAGCAGCGTAAGACCGGGACGAGAGACCCAGTACTTC. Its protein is CASSVRPGRETQYF.

The CDR3 region is CAITPTGQNTDTQYF. CDR3 sequence (DNA): TGTGCCATCACCCCGACAGGCCAGAACACAGATACGCAGTATTTT. This sequence joins TRBV10-3 and TRBJ2-3; D perhaps matches TRBD1 (6 bases). Germline CDR1 and CDR2: ENHRY and SYGVKD. The CDR3 is made up of 15 amino acids. Trimming pared 7 bases from V and 2 bases from J, leaving 16 bases between.

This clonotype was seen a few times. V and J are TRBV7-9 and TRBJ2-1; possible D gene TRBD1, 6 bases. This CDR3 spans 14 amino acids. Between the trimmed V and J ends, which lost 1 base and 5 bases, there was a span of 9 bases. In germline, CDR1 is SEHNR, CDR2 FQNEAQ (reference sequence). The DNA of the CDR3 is TGTGCCAGCAGCTTAGGGGACACGGACAATGAGCAGTTCTTC. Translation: CASSLGDTDNEQFF.

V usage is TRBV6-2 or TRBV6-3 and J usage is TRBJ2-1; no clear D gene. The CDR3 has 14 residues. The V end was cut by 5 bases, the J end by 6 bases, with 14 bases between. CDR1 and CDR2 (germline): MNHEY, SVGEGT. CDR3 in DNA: TGTGCCAGCAGTAGACTCGGGCATATCAATGAGCAGTTCTTC. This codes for CASSRLGHINEQFF.

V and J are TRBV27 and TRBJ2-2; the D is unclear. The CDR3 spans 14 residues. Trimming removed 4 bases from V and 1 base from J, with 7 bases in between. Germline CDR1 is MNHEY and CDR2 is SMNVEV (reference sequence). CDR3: CASSSFGNTGELFF. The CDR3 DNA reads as TGTGCCAGCAGTTCATTTGGGAACACCGGGGAGCTGTTTTTT.

The CDR3 region is CASGIGGAGGETQYF. For the CDR3, the DNA is TGTGCCAGCGGCATCGGGGGCGCCGGGGGAGAGACCCAGTACTTC. The V call is TRBV7-2, the J call TRBJ2-5, with D perhaps assigned TRBD1 or TRBD2 (6 bases each). V was shortened by 8 bases and J by 4 bases, with 20 bases between the two germline ends. Germline V gene lookup returns CDR1 SGHTA and CDR2 FQGNSA. This CDR3 is 15 amino acids long.

CDR3 region: CASSFWDSAQPQHF. CDR3 sequence (DNA): TGTGCCAGCAGTTTCTGGGACAGCGCTCAGCCCCAGCATTTT. J is TRBJ1-5 and V is TRBV6-6; 7 nucleotides align to TRBD1. The CDR3 runs to 14 residues. V was pared by 4 bases and J by 6 bases, with 6 bases of the junction left unmatched. Germline CDR1 reads MNHNY; CDR2 reads SVGAGI (reference sequence).

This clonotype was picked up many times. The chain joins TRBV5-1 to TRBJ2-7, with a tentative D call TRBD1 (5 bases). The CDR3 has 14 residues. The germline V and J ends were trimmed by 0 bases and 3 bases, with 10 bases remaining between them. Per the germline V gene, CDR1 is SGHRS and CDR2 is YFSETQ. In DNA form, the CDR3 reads TGCGCCAGCAGCTTGGGGGCAGGGTACTACGAGCAGTACGTC. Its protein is CASSLGAGYYEQYV.

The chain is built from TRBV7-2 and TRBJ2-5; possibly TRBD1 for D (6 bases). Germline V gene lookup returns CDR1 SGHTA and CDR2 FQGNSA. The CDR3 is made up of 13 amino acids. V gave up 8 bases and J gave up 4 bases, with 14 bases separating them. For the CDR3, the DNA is TGTGCCAGCGCCAGGGGTGGAGGAGAGACCCAGTACTTC. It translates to CASARGGGETQYF.

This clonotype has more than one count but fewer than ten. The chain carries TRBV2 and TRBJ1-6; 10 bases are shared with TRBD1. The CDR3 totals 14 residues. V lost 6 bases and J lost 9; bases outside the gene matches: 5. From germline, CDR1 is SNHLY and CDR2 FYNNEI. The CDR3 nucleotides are TGTGCCAGCAGAAGAGACAGGGGGCGTTCACCCCTCCACTTT. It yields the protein CASRRDRGRSPLHF.

This CDR3 is CASSLLNTGYQPQHF. DNA for the CDR3: TGTGCCAGCAGTTTACTGAATACAGGGTACCAGCCCCAGCATTTT. The chain uses TRBV28 and TRBJ1-5; weak D call: TRBD1 (6 bases). CDR1 is MDHEN and CDR2 is SYDVKM in the germline V gene. Trimming cost V 2 bases and J 7 bases, with 15 bases left between them. The CDR3 is 15 residues long.

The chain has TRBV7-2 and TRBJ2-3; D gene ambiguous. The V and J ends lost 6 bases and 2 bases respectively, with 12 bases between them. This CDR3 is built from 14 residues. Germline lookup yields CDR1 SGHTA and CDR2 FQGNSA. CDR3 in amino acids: CASSHRFDTDTQYF. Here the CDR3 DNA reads TGTGCCAGCAGTCACCGTTTCGACACAGATACGCAGTATTTT.

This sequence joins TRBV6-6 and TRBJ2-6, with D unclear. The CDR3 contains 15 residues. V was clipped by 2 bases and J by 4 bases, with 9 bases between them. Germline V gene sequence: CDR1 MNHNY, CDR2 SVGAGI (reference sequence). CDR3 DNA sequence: TGTGCCAGCAGTTACAGAAATTCCGGGGCCAACGTCCTGACTTTC. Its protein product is CASSYRNSGANVLTF.

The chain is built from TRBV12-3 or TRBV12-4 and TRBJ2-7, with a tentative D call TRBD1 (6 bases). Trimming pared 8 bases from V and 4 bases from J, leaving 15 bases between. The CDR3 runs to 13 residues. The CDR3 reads CASAQTRGYEQYF. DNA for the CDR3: TGTGCCAGCGCCCAGACGAGGGGGTACGAGCAGTACTTC.